The 27 T cell receptor beta chains listed next were all sequenced from one sample in a study of beta chain features in type 1 diabetes (dated by TCRdb to the late 2010s). Libraries were built with the immunoSEQ multiplex PCR assay. The entire isolated RNA was reverse transcribed using the High Capacity cDNA Reverse Transcription Kit, and thus expressed TCRB transcripts were sequenced. Here the immuneACCESS table is served through TCRdb, limited to in-frame sequences with V and J called. Missing clones are a known gap in these copies; in checked studies unresolved V genes cover under half, and the rest lacks a known reason. In all, the sample holds about 180,000 clones, and about 13% of those were seen once. The ten top clones hold 0.62% of the sample. Input material: central memory CD4+ T cells from blood. These receptors were taken from a woman aged 18-35 years in good health.

The chain links TRBV25-1 to TRBJ2-1; 7 nucleotides agree with TRBD2. The CDR3 has 13 amino acids. In germline, CDR1 is MGHDK, CDR2 SYGVNS. V lost 1 base to trimming and J lost 13 bases; unmatched junction nucleotides: 7. The CDR3 nucleotides read TGTGCCAGCAGTGAATCAGGAGCGGGAAAACAGTTCTTC. It encodes CASSESGAGKQFF.

This clone has a handful of counts. The chain joins TRBV29-1 to TRBJ1-1, with D maybe TRBD1 (5 bases). The germline gives CDR1 SQVTM, CDR2 ANQGSEA. The CDR3 sequence is 13 residues long. Trimming took off 2 bases at V and 4 bases at J, with 11 bases between the two ends. The CDR3, as DNA: TGCAGCGTTGAAAAGGGGCAGGCCACTGAAGCTTTCTTT. Its translation is CSVEKGQATEAFF.

This chain joins TRBV28 and TRBJ2-7, with D perhaps matching TRBD1 (5 bases). CDR1 and CDR2 from the germline V gene are MDHEN and SYDVKM. This CDR3 has 15 residues. The V gene lost 2 bases and the J gene lost 3 bases, with 14 bases spanning the gap. CDR3 sequence reads: CASSLTRHTGYEQYF. CDR3 bases: TGTGCCAGCAGTTTAACGAGGCACACAGGCTACGAGCAGTACTTC.

This clone occurred a few times. The chain uses TRBV2 and TRBJ2-1, with 7 bases that match TRBD2. This CDR3 comprises 13 residues. V shed 10 bases, J shed 6 bases, and the junction held 9 bases outside the gene matches. The germline CDR1 and CDR2 sequences are SNHLY and FYNNEI. The CDR3 nucleotides are TGTGCCAACCAAGCGGGACGGGGCAATGAGCAGTTCTTC. Translating it yields CANQAGRGNEQFF.

This clone was detected a few times. The chain carries TRBV6-5 and TRBJ2-1, with 13 nucleotides matching TRBD2. With V trimmed by 4 bases and J by 7 bases, 7 bases remained unmatched. The germline V gene encodes CDR1 MNHEY and CDR2 SVGAGI. The CDR3 totals 16 residues. The CDR3 spells CASSFGTSGMRNEQFF. Written as DNA, the CDR3 is TGTGCCAGCAGTTTCGGGACTAGCGGGATGAGGAATGAGCAGTTCTTC.

This rearrangement joins TRBV6-5 to TRBJ2-7; D is uncertain. Germline-derived CDR1 and CDR2 are MNHEY and SVGAGI. The V end lost 2 bases, the J end lost 2 bases, and 13 bases lay between the germline ends. The CDR3 contains 15 residues. This chain's CDR3 is CASSYQAQATYEQYF. CDR3 in DNA: TGTGCCAGCAGTTACCAAGCTCAGGCGACCTACGAGCAGTACTTC.

This clone turned up a few times. The V gene is TRBV30, the J gene TRBJ2-7, with a tentative D call TRBD1 (5 bases). The CDR3 loop spans 12 amino acids. The V and J ends lost 0 bases and 6 bases respectively, with 9 bases between them. Per the germline V gene, CDR1 is GTSNPN and CDR2 is SVGIG (reference sequence). The CDR3 region is CAWSVGLGEQYF. For the CDR3, the DNA is TGTGCCTGGAGTGTGGGGCTCGGCGAGCAGTACTTC. Together with reference TRBV30 and TRBJ2-7, the CDR3 gives the full variable domain: SQTIHQWPATLVQPVGSPLSLECTVEGTSNPNLYWYRQAAGRGLQLLFYSVGIGQISSEVPQNLSASRPQDRQFILSSKKLLLSDSGFYLCAWSVGLGEQYFGPGTRLTVT.

This clone turned up a few times. The V call is TRBV18, the J call TRBJ2-5, with 9 bases fitting TRBD1. V shed 1 base and J 4 bases; nucleotides not matched to a gene: 13. The CDR3 totals 18 residues. Looked up from germline, CDR1 is KGHSH and CDR2 is LQKENI. CDR3 sequence reads: CASSPQRAGQGQSETQYF. The CDR3 nucleotides read TGTGCCAGCTCACCACAGCGGGCGGGACAGGGACAATCAGAGACCCAGTACTTC. The full variable domain, in which reference TRBV18 and TRBJ2-5 provide the parts outside the CDR3, is NAGVMQNPRHLVRRRGQEARLRCSPMKGHSHVYWYRQLPEEGLKFMVYLQKENIIDESGMPKERFSAEFPKEGPSILRIQQVVRGDSAAYFCASSPQRAGQGQSETQYFGPGTRLLVL.

This clone showed up many times. The rearrangement links TRBV19 to TRBJ2-1; D is possibly TRBD2 (6 bases). CDR1 and CDR2 (germline): LNHDA, SQIVND (reference sequence). The CDR3 is 14 amino acids. Trimming took off 3 bases at V and 4 bases at J, with 10 bases between the two ends. The CDR3 nucleotides are TGTGCCAGTAGTATCTCGCGGGGATACAATGAGCAGTTCTTC. This sequence encodes CASSISRGYNEQFF.

This chain joins TRBV30 and TRBJ1-5, with D perhaps TRBD1 (5 bases). The CDR3 runs 15 residues. CDR1 and CDR2 (germline): GTSNPN, SVGIG (reference sequence). The V end lost 2 bases, the J end lost 0 bases, and 11 bases lay between the germline ends. CDR3 DNA sequence: TGTGCCTGGAGTAGGGGCAGTGTTAGCAATCAGCCCCAGCATTTT. Its translation is CAWSRGSVSNQPQHF.

The chain recombines TRBV6-5 with TRBJ2-7; 11 bases are a match to TRBD1. J gave up 3 bases and V 5 bases, and 6 bases lay outside the gene matches. This CDR3 has 15 residues. The germline CDR1 and CDR2 sequences are MNHEY and SVGAGI. The CDR3: CASSPRTGGFYEQYF. In DNA form, the CDR3 reads TGTGCCAGCAGTCCCCGGACAGGGGGCTTCTACGAGCAGTACTTC.

The chain carries TRBV15 and TRBJ1-3; no firm D call. Looked up from germline, CDR1 is LNHNV and CDR2 is YYDKDF (reference sequence). V was cut by 0 bases and J by 0 bases, with 3 bases left in between. The CDR3 runs to 14 residues. CDR3 sequence (DNA): TGTGCCACCAGCAGAGATAGCTCTGGAAACACCATATATTTT. It is translated as CATSRDSSGNTIYF. Full variable domain (missing parts from reference TRBV15 and TRBJ1-3): DAMVIQNPRYQVTQFGKPVTLSCSQTLNHNVMYWYQQKSSQAPKLLFHYYDKDFNNEADTPDNFQSRRPNTSFCFLDIRSPGLGDTAMYLCATSRDSSGNTIYFGEGSWLTVV.

V usage is TRBV28 and J usage is TRBJ2-5; 7 bases fit TRBD1. The V gene's germline CDR1 is MDHEN and CDR2 SYDVKM. J lost 0 bases, V lost 6 bases, and 10 bases had no gene match. The CDR3 has 16 amino acids. The CDR3 sequence: CASSPAGTEDQETQYF. The CDR3, as DNA: TGTGCCAGCAGCCCGGCCGGGACAGAAGACCAAGAGACCCAGTACTTC.

The genes are TRBV5-6 and TRBJ2-2; maybe TRBD1 (5 bases). The CDR3 consists of 13 residues. V was pared by 5 bases and J by 7 bases, with 12 bases between. Per germline, CDR1 SGHDT and CDR2 YYEEEE. The CDR3 region has the DNA TGTGCCAGCAGTCTTCGCAGGGACGGGGAGCTGTTTTTT. Its translation is CASSLRRDGELFF.

V usage is TRBV18 and J usage is TRBJ2-5; possible D gene TRBD2, 5 bases. The CDR3 spans 15 residues. From germline, CDR1 is KGHSH and CDR2 LQKENI. Deletions cut 6 bases from V and 2 bases from J, with 16 bases between. The CDR3 is CASSRRGSVQETQYF. DNA of the CDR3: TGTGCCAGCTCCCGTCGCGGTAGCGTTCAAGAGACCCAGTACTTC.

This clone turned up a few times. This sequence joins TRBV4-2 and TRBJ2-3, with 9 bases identical to TRBD2. The V segment lost 8 bases and the J segment 5 bases; nucleotides outside the gene matches: 5. Germline-derived CDR1 and CDR2 are LGHNA and YNFKEQ. The CDR3 is 13 residues long. CDR3: CASGGRAGDTQYF. In nucleotides, the CDR3 is TGTGCCAGCGGCGGGAGGGCGGGAGATACGCAGTATTTT.

This clone was recorded a few times. V is TRBV6-5 and J is TRBJ1-2; D is perhaps TRBD1 (6 bases). Germline CDR1 is MNHEY and CDR2 is SVGAGI. This CDR3 is 13 amino acids long. Trimming shortened V by 2 bases and J by 5 bases, and 9 bases separated the two germline ends. CDR3 coding DNA: TGTGCCAGCAGTTACGAGGGGGGGTATGGCTACACCTTC. It encodes CASSYEGGYGYTF.

A few counts support this clone. This chain connects TRBV9 to TRBJ2-5; D is undetermined. This CDR3 region has 15 residues. V lost 0 bases, J lost 4 bases, and 13 bases lay in between. Germline CDR1 SGDLS, CDR2 YYNGEE. CDR3 loop: CASSVVPISTETQYF. DNA of the CDR3: TGTGCCAGCAGCGTAGTCCCCATTAGCACAGAGACCCAGTACTTC. Looking up the rest from reference TRBV9 and TRBJ2-5 gives the full variable domain: DSGVTQTPKHLITATGQRVTLRCSPRSGDLSVYWYQQSLDQGLQFLIQYYNGEERAKGNILERFSAQQFPDLHSELNLSSLELGDSALYFCASSVVPISTETQYFGPGTRLLVL.

This clone was seen only a few times. The chain links TRBV11-2 to TRBJ1-5, with 7 bases lining up with TRBD1. CDR1 and CDR2 from the germline V gene are SGHAT and FQNNGV. J lost 4 bases, V lost 4 bases, and 7 bases had no gene match. CDR3 length equals 15 residues. The DNA of the CDR3 is TGTGCCAGCAGCTCTTACAGGGGAAGGAATCAGCCCCAGCATTTT. It encodes CASSSYRGRNQPQHF.

This clone was detected ten times or more. The J gene is TRBJ2-1, the V gene TRBV5-1; tentatively, D is TRBD2 (6 bases). Trimming took off 0 bases at V and 0 bases at J, with 10 bases between the two ends. From germline, CDR1 is SGHRS and CDR2 YFSETQ. This CDR3 spans 16 amino acids. CDR3 DNA sequence: TGCGCCAGCAGCTTGGGGGGGGTTTACTCCTACAATGAGCAGTTCTTC. Translated, it gives CASSLGGVYSYNEQFF.

This clone was recorded a few times. The V and J genes are TRBV18 and TRBJ2-1, with TRBD2 as a possible D gene (6 bases). V was clipped by 3 bases and J by 4 bases, with 13 bases between them. Per germline, CDR1 KGHSH and CDR2 LQKENI. The CDR3 is 15 amino acids. The DNA for the CDR3 is TGTGCCAGCTCACCGGGGGGACGGACTTACAATGAGCAGTTCTTC. Amino acid sequence: CASSPGGRTYNEQFF.

V gene TRBV7-9 combines with J gene TRBJ2-1; D uncertain. Germline V CDR1 and CDR2: SEHNR, FQNEAQ (reference sequence). V lost 0 bases and J lost 7, with 19 bases in between. CDR3 length: 17 amino acids. The CDR3 here is CASSLAILGLAENEQFF. DNA for the CDR3: TGTGCCAGCAGCTTAGCCATTCTAGGCCTGGCCGAAAATGAGCAGTTCTTC.

The chain links TRBV29-1 to TRBJ1-2; D might be TRBD1 (5 bases). Germline V gene sequence: CDR1 SQVTM, CDR2 ANQGSEA. V shed 6 bases and J shed 6 bases, with 17 bases lying between them. The CDR3 sequence is 13 residues long. The CDR3 loop reads CSVTSGRVNGYTF. CDR3 nucleotide sequence: TGCAGCGTGACTTCGGGCAGGGTAAATGGCTACACCTTC.

This clone was counted between two and nine times. V usage is TRBV4-2 and J usage is TRBJ2-6; D possibly corresponds to TRBD1 (6 bases). The CDR3 is made up of 18 amino acids. Germline loops: CDR1 LGHNA, CDR2 YNFKEQ. V was pared by 3 bases and J by 2 bases, with 17 bases between. The CDR3 DNA reads TGTGCCAGCAGCCAGACTCTCTCTGGGGGCCCTGGGGCCAACGTCCTGACTTTC. Encoded protein: CASSQTLSGGPGANVLTF.

The sample holds a few counts of this clone. The gene calls are TRBV19 and TRBJ2-1; 13 bases match TRBD2. Germline trimming cut 6 bases from V and 8 bases from J; bases unmatched to any gene: 7. CDR3 size: 15 residues. Germline V gene data show CDR1 as LNHDA and CDR2 as SQIVND (reference sequence). The CDR3, as DNA: TGTGCCAGTAGCAAGACTAGCGGGAGGTCCGATGAGCAGTTCTTC. Translated, it gives CASSKTSGRSDEQFF. The whole variable domain, filled in from reference TRBV19 and TRBJ2-1, reads DGGITQSPKYLFRKEGQNVTLSCEQNLNHDAMYWYRQDPGQGLRLIYYSQIVNDFQKGDIAEGYSVSREKKESFPLTVTSAQKNPTAFYLCASSKTSGRSDEQFFGPGTRLTVL.

This chain joins TRBV6-5 and TRBJ2-2; a weak D match, TRBD2 (5 bases). Germline loops: CDR1 MNHEY, CDR2 SVGAGI. There are 12 residues in the CDR3. V was trimmed by 5 bases and J by 7 bases, leaving 8 bases between them. The CDR3, as DNA: TGTGCCAGCAGTCCCCGGGGCGGGGAGCTGTTTTTT. Its protein product is CASSPRGGELFF.

This rearrangement joins TRBV7-2 to TRBJ1-3; TRBD1 matches at 10 bases. CDR3 length equals 18 residues. The trim removed 4 bases at V and 0 bases at J, leaving 9 bases unmatched. Germline V gene lookup returns CDR1 SGHTA and CDR2 FQGNSA. The CDR3 DNA reads TGTGCCAGCAGCTGGGCCGGGACAGGGGTTTCCTCTGGAAACACCATATATTTT. It is translated as CASSWAGTGVSSGNTIYF.